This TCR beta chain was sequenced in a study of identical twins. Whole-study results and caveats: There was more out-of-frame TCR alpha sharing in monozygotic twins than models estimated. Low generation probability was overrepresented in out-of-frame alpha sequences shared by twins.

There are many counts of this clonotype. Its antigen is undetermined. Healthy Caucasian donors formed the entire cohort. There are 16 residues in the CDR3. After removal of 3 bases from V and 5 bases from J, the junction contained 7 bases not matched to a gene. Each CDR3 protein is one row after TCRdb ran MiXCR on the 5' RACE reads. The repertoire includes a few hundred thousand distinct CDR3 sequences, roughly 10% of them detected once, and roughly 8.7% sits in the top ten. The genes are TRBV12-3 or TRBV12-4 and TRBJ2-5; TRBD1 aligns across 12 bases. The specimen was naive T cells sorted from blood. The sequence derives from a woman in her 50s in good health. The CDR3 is CASSFPGTGGVETQYF. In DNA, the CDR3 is TGTGCCAGCAGTTTCCCTGGGACAGGGGGCGTGGAGACCCAGTACTTC.